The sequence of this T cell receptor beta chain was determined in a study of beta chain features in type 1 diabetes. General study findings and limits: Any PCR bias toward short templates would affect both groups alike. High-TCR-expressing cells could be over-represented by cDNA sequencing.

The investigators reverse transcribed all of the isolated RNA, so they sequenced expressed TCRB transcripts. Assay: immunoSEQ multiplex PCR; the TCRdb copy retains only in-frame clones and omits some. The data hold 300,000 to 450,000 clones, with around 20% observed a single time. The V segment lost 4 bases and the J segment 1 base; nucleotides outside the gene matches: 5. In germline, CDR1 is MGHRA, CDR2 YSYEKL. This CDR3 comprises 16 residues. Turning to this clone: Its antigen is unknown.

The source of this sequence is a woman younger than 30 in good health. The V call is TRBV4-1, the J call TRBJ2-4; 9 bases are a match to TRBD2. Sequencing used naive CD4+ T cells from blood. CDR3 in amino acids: CASSPLAGVAKNIQYF. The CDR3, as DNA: TGCGCCAGCAGCCCTTTAGCGGGAGTGGCCAAAAACATTCAGTACTTC.